A selection of T cell receptor beta chains follows, all from one sample in a study of CD8 T cells in Susac syndrome. TCRdb independently ran MiXCR on the immunoSEQ multiplex PCR reads; one entry per CDR3 protein. The data hold 100,000 to 150,000 distinct CDR3 sequences, with about 96% observed a single time. Input material: CD4+ T cells from PBMCs. The receptors shown here come from a human donor in good health. The CDR3 runs from the conserved cysteine through the conserved F or W. A D gene is named only where the DNA matches it firmly. Size values are once, few and many counts, or a class for expanded clones, and some rows have none.

size,J,D,V,CDR3,DNA
NA,TRBJ2-1,TRBD1,TRBV7-2,CASSVQGKGNEQFF,TGTGCCAGCAGCGTACAGGGGAAGGGGAATGAGCAGTTCTTC
NA,TRBJ2-3,TRBD1,TRBV28,CASSRQGARDTQYF,TGTGCCAGCAGTAGACAGGGGGCTCGAGATACGCAGTATTTT
NA,TRBJ2-1,NA,TRBV18,CASSPTTTFTYNEQFF,TGTGCCAGCTCACCAACGACAACCTTTACCTACAATGAGCAGTTCTTC
NA,TRBJ2-2,NA,TRBV6-2/TRBV6-3,CASSKTANTGELFF,TGTGCCAGCAGCAAGACAGCGAACACCGGGGAGCTGTTTTTT
NA,TRBJ2-7,NA,TRBV7-8,CASRPIGTSGYEQYF,TGTGCCAGCAGGCCCATAGGGACAAGCGGCTACGAGCAGTACTTC
NA,TRBJ1-5,NA,TRBV18,CASSPTKGVGQPQHF,TGTGCCAGCTCACCGACGAAGGGAGTGGGTCAGCCCCAGCATTTT
NA,TRBJ1-1,TRBD1,TRBV29-1,CSVLRQGSYTEAFF,TGCAGCGTTTTAAGACAGGGGTCATACACTGAAGCTTTCTTT
NA,TRBJ2-5,NA,TRBV7-2,CASSLGGNLETQYF,TGTGCCAGCAGCTTGGGGGGCAATTTAGAGACCCAGTACTTC
once,TRBJ2-7,NA,TRBV5-6,CASSPLRPGATYEQYF,TGTGCCAGCAGCCCTTTACGCCCAGGGGCAACCTACGAGCAGTACTTC
NA,TRBJ1-1,NA,TRBV29-1,CSVGGDTEAFF,TGCAGCGTTGGCGGGGACACTGAAGCTTTCTTT
NA,TRBJ2-2,NA,TRBV10-3,CAISEPPNTGELFF,TGTGCCATCAGTGAGCCCCCGAACACCGGGGAGCTGTTTTTT
NA,TRBJ2-4,NA,TRBV5-1,CASSAVGAVAKNIQYF,TGCGCCAGCAGCGCGGTGGGGGCAGTCGCCAAAAACATTCAGTACTTC
few,TRBJ2-7,TRBD1,TRBV4-1,CASSQDTGSGTVYEQYF,TGCGCCAGCAGCCAAGATACCGGGTCCGGGACAGTTTACGAGCAGTACTTC
NA,TRBJ1-3,TRBD1,TRBV30,CAWTSIRTGGVGNTIYF,TGTGCCTGGACCTCAATCAGAACAGGGGGCGTCGGAAACACCATATATTTT
NA,TRBJ2-7,NA,TRBV5-6,CASSLAGRTPSLYEQYF,TGTGCCAGCAGCTTAGCAGGCCGGACACCCAGCCTCTACGAGCAGTACTTC
NA,TRBJ1-2,TRBD1,TRBV20-1,CSARSGTGPNGYTF,TGCAGTGCTAGATCCGGGACAGGGCCAAATGGCTACACCTTC
once,TRBJ2-1,TRBD2,TRBV10-3,CAISEPLGKAGGPRKGEQFF,TGTGCCATCAGTGAACCCCTAGGAAAAGCGGGAGGACCCAGAAAGGGTGAGCAGTTCTTC
NA,TRBJ2-7,NA,TRBV3-1,CASSPPTAFAKYEQYF,TGTGCCAGCAGCCCGCCGACAGCCTTTGCCAAATACGAGCAGTACTTC
NA,TRBJ2-1,TRBD2,TRBV10-3,CATIPSGSLNEQFF,TGTGCCACCATCCCTAGCGGGAGTCTCAATGAGCAGTTCTTC
NA,TRBJ2-7,NA,TRBV7-2,CASSLDPGLGYEQYF,TGTGCCAGCAGCTTAGACCCGGGACTGGGATACGAGCAGTACTTC
NA,TRBJ2-5,NA,TRBV29-1,CSVPRSGGETQYF,TGCAGCGTCCCTAGATCGGGCGGAGAGACCCAGTACTTC
NA,TRBJ2-7,NA,TRBV3-1,CASSPSLVWAGSSYEQYF,TGTGCCAGCAGCCCGTCCCTAGTGTGGGCAGGGAGCTCCTACGAGCAGTACTTC
NA,TRBJ2-7,NA,TRBV15,CATSRDQVYEQYF,TGTGCCACCAGCAGAGATCAAGTCTACGAGCAGTACTTC
NA,TRBJ2-5,NA,TRBV5-1,CASSLVGFSETQYF,TGCGCCAGCAGCTTGGTGGGTTTTTCGGAGACCCAGTACTTC
NA,TRBJ2-1,NA,TRBV3-1,CASSSRGREYDEQFF,TGTGCCAGCAGCTCTCGGGGCAGGGAATATGATGAGCAGTTCTTC
NA,TRBJ2-7,TRBD2,TRBV7-9,CASSASGGLYEQYF,TGTGCCAGCAGCGCTAGCGGGGGACTCTACGAGCAGTACTTC
NA,TRBJ2-1,TRBD2,TRBV7-9,CASSLSGSWNEQFF,TGTGCCAGCAGCTTAAGCGGGAGTTGGAATGAGCAGTTCTTC
NA,TRBJ1-2,NA,TRBV29-1,CSVDSYGYTF,TGCAGCGTGGACAGCTATGGCTACACCTTC
NA,TRBJ2-7,TRBD2,TRBV29-1,CSARTSGGYEQYF,TGCAGCGCGCGGACTAGCGGCGGCTACGAGCAGTACTTC
NA,TRBJ2-5,NA,TRBV6-5,CASSYWEGETQYF,TGTGCCAGCAGTTACTGGGAAGGAGAGACCCAGTACTTC
NA,TRBJ2-7,NA,TRBV6-5,CASSYTSGSEQYF,TGTGCCAGCAGTTACACTTCAGGGAGTGAGCAGTACTTC
NA,TRBJ2-2,NA,TRBV2,CASSPRAVRGTGELFF,TGTGCCAGCAGTCCCCGGGCAGTCAGGGGCACCGGGGAGCTGTTTTTT
few,TRBJ1-1,NA,TRBV7-9,CASSLGTNTEAFF,TGTGCCAGCAGCTTGGGTACCAACACTGAAGCTTTCTTT
NA,TRBJ2-1,NA,TRBV29-1,CSVGGANEQFF,TGCAGCGTAGGAGGGGCCAATGAGCAGTTCTTC
NA,TRBJ2-5,NA,TRBV12-3/TRBV12-4,CASSPPARGETQYF,TGTGCCAGCAGCCCTCCCGCCAGAGGGGAGACCCAGTACTTC
once,TRBJ1-1,TRBD1,TRBV3-1,CASRHRGGTEAFF,TGTGCCAGCAGACACAGGGGGGGCACTGAAGCTTTCTTT
NA,TRBJ2-2,TRBD1,TRBV19,CASSRTGGNGELFF,TGTGCCAGTAGTAGAACAGGGGGAAACGGGGAGCTGTTTTTT
NA,TRBJ2-4,NA,TRBV12-3/TRBV12-4,CASSPTSGVWAKNIQYF,TGTGCCAGCAGTCCGACCTCGGGGGTTTGGGCCAAAAACATTCAGTACTTC
NA,TRBJ1-1,NA,TRBV5-1,CASSPAGPTGEAFF,TGCGCCAGCAGCCCCGCAGGACCCACTGGTGAAGCTTTCTTT
NA,TRBJ2-5,TRBD1,TRBV27,CASSPRQGQETQYF,TGTGCCAGCAGTCCGCGACAGGGGCAAGAGACCCAGTACTTC
NA,TRBJ2-1,NA,TRBV7-9,CASSFLDQYNEQFF,TGTGCCAGCAGCTTTTTGGACCAATACAATGAGCAGTTCTTC
NA,TRBJ2-5,TRBD2,TRBV10-3,CAISGLAGQETQYF,TGTGCCATCAGTGGACTAGCGGGCCAAGAGACCCAGTACTTC
NA,TRBJ2-3,TRBD2,TRBV10-2,CASSTRGSGSSDTQYF,TGCGCCAGCAGCACAAGGGGTAGCGGGAGCTCAGATACGCAGTATTTT
NA,TRBJ2-7,NA,TRBV7-2,CASKLRDGEQYF,TGTGCCAGCAAACTACGGGATGGCGAGCAGTACTTC
NA,TRBJ2-1,TRBD2,TRBV30,CAWSPKTSGRPDEQFF,TGTGCCTGGAGCCCTAAGACTAGCGGGAGACCCGATGAGCAGTTCTTC
NA,TRBJ2-4,TRBD1,TRBV9,CASSAQGERIQYF,TGTGCCAGCAGCGCACAGGGGGAGCGCATTCAGTACTTC